This TCR beta chain was obtained from a study of identical twins. This CDR3 is 15 amino acids long. Trimming pared 6 bases from V and 2 bases from J, leaving 13 bases between. CDR1 SNHLY and CDR2 FYNNEI come from the germline V gene. TCRdb passed the 5' RACE reads through MiXCR, listing each CDR3 protein once. The profile shows 690,000 or so distinct CDR3 sequences, under 9% of them singletons. These data also formed part of another study, on yellow fever vaccine responses in identical twins.

The chain couples TRBV2 to TRBJ2-2; maybe TRBD1 (5 bases). This clonotype originated in a young woman in good health. Material for sequencing was PBMCs. The CDR3 region is CASSSRQLNTGELFF. For the CDR3, the DNA is TGTGCCAGCAGCTCTAGACAGCTTAACACCGGGGAGCTGTTTTTT.